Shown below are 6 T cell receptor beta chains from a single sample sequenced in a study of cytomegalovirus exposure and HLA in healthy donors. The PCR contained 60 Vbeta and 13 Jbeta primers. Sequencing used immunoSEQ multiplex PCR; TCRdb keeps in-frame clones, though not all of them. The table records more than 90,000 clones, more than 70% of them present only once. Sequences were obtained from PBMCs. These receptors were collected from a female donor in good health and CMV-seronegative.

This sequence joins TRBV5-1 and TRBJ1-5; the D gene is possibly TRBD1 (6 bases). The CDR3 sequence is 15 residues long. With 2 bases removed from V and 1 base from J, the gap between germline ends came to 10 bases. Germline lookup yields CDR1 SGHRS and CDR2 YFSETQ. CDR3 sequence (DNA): TGCGCCAGCAGCTTACAGGGTTTGAGCAATCAGCCCCAGCATTTT. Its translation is CASSLQGLSNQPQHF.

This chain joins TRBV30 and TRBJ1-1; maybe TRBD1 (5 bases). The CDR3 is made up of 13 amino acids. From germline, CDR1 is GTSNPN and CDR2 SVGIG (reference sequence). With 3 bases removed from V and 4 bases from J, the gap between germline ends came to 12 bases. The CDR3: CAWSPRVSTEAFF. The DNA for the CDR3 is TGTGCCTGGAGCCCCAGGGTCTCCACTGAAGCTTTCTTT.

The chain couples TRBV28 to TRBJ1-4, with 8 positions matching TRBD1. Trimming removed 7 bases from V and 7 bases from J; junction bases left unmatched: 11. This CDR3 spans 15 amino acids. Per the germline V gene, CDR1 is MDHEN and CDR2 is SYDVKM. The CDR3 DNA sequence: TGTGCCAGCAACGGACAGGGTGGTACTGGTGAAAAACTGTTTTTT. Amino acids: CASNGQGGTGEKLFF. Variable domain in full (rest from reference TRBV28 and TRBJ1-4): DVKVTQSSRYLVKRTGEKVFLECVQDMDHENMFWYRQDPGLGLRLIYFSYDVKMKEKGDIPEGYSVSREKKERFSLILESASTNQTSMYLCASNGQGGTGEKLFFGSGTQLSVL.

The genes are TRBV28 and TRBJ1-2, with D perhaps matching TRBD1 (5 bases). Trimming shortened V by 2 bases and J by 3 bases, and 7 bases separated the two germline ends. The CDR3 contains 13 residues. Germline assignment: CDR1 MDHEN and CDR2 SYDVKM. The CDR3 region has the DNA TGTGCCAGCAGTTTAGGGGACTACTATGGCTACACCTTC. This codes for CASSLGDYYGYTF.

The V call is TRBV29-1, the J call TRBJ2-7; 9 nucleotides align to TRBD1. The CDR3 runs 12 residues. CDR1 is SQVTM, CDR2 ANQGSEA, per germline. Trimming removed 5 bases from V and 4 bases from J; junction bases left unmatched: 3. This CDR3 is CSVRTGEYEQYF. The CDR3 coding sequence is TGCAGCGTTAGGACAGGGGAGTACGAGCAGTACTTC.

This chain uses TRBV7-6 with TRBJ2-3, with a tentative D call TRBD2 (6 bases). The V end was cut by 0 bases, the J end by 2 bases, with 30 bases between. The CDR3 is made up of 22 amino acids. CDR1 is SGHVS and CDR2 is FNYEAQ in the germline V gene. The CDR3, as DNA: TGTGCCAGCAGCTTAGCTGGCCCGCGTCGCATAATGGCGGGGCCTCTCACAGATACGCAGTATTTT. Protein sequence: CASSLAGPRRIMAGPLTDTQYF. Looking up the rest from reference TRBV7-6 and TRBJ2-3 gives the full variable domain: GAGVSQSPRYKVTKRGQDVALRCDPISGHVSLYWYRQALGQGPEFLTYFNYEAQQDKSGLPNDRFSAERPEGSISTLTIQRTEQRDSAMYRCASSLAGPRRIMAGPLTDTQYFGPGTRLTVL.